These 22 T cell receptor beta chains came from one sample sequenced in a study of OX40 agonist ivuxolimab in advanced cancers. TCRdb's table, derived via immunoSEQ multiplex PCR, lists solely in-frame clones and lacks some. This sample has around 41,000 clones, with about 88% found just once. The sequencing here drew on CD4+ or CD8+ T cells sorted from blood, taken in a trial of the OX40 agonist ivuxolimab. These receptors were obtained from an adult with an advanced solid tumor such as melanoma, head and neck, liver or kidney cancer.

This rearrangement joins TRBV6-1 to TRBJ2-7; TRBD1 matches at 11 bases. V dropped 3 bases and J dropped 3; count of bases not matched to a gene: 7. Germline assignment: CDR1 MNHNS and CDR2 SASEGT. The CDR3 is 16 residues long. CDR3 loop: CASSDRDRGSIYEQYF. The DNA for the CDR3 is TGTGCCAGCAGTGATCGGGACAGGGGGTCCATCTACGAGCAGTACTTC.

V usage is TRBV27 and J usage is TRBJ2-1; D possibly corresponds to TRBD2 (6 bases). This CDR3 is built from 12 residues. From germline, CDR1 is MNHEY and CDR2 SMNVEV (reference sequence). Trimming cost V 2 bases and J 8 bases, with 7 bases left between them. CDR3 in DNA: TGTGCCAGCAGTTTAGGGGGGTATGAGCAGTTCTTC. This gives the protein CASSLGGYEQFF.

This clone was counted only a few times. V and J are TRBV7-2 and TRBJ1-2; D is possibly TRBD1 (5 bases). The CDR3 spans 15 residues. Germline loops: CDR1 SGHTA, CDR2 FQGNSA. The V gene lost 2 bases and the J gene lost 0 bases, with 10 bases spanning the gap. In DNA, the CDR3 is TGTGCCAGCAGCTTACCCGGGACTTCTAACTATGGCTACACCTTC. Protein sequence: CASSLPGTSNYGYTF.

The gene calls are TRBV19 and TRBJ1-2, with TRBD1 as a possible D gene (6 bases). The V and J ends lost 3 bases and 10 bases respectively, with 15 bases between them. Germline CDR1 is LNHDA and CDR2 is SQIVND (reference sequence). This CDR3 has 13 residues. This chain's CDR3 is CASSIRDIGIYTF. The CDR3 nucleotides read TGTGCCAGTAGTATCCGGGACATAGGGATCTACACCTTC. Full variable domain (missing parts from reference TRBV19 and TRBJ1-2): DGGITQSPKYLFRKEGQNVTLSCEQNLNHDAMYWYRQDPGQGLRLIYYSQIVNDFQKGDIAEGYSVSREKKESFPLTVTSAQKNPTAFYLCASSIRDIGIYTFGSGTRLTVV.

This chain connects TRBV7-2 to TRBJ2-7; 12 bases map to TRBD2. Losses at the gene ends were 5 bases for V and 0 bases for J; bases not matched to a gene: 11. The germline V gene has CDR1 SGHTA and CDR2 FQGNSA. The CDR3 spans 18 residues. CDR3 sequence reads: CASSPRSSGRANSYEQYF. The CDR3 DNA is TGTGCCAGCAGCCCTCGTTCTAGCGGGAGGGCTAACTCCTACGAGCAGTACTTC. The variable domain in full, completed from reference TRBV7-2 and TRBJ2-7, reads GAGVSQSPSNKVTEKGKDVELRCDPISGHTALYWYRQSLGQGLEFLIYFQGNSAPDKSGLPSDRFSAERTGGSVSTLTIQRTQQEDSAVYLCASSPRSSGRANSYEQYFGPGTRLTVT.

This sequence joins TRBV4-2 and TRBJ1-1; tentative D call: TRBD1 (6 bases). Trimming left V 3 bases short and J 4 bases short, with 12 bases between. Germline V CDR1 and CDR2: LGHNA, YNFKEQ. The CDR3 extends over 14 amino acids. The CDR3 loop is CASSQAQGTTEAFF. The CDR3 DNA is TGTGCCAGCAGCCAGGCGCAGGGGACCACTGAAGCTTTCTTT.

J is TRBJ1-5 and V is TRBV6-5; 8 nucleotides agree with TRBD1. CDR1 is MNHEY and CDR2 is SVGAGI in the germline V gene. V shed 5 bases, J shed 2 bases, and the junction held 5 bases outside the gene matches. The CDR3 has 15 amino acids. The CDR3 is CASSPDRVGNQPQHF. The CDR3 DNA follows: TGTGCCAGCAGTCCGGACAGGGTCGGCAATCAGCCCCAGCATTTT.

The V and J genes are TRBV5-4 and TRBJ1-2; 9 nucleotides agree with TRBD1. Germline V gives CDR1 SGHNT, CDR2 YYREEE (reference sequence). The CDR3 runs to 14 residues. V was clipped by 6 bases and J by 4 bases; unmatched bases: 7. The CDR3 bases are TGTGCCAGCAACCAGGACAGGGGAGGCTATGGCTACACCTTC. Its protein product is CASNQDRGGYGYTF.

This chain joins TRBV4-1 and TRBJ2-2, with 13 nucleotides matching TRBD2. CDR3 length: 18 amino acids. Germline V gene lookup returns CDR1 MGHRA and CDR2 YSYEKL. Losses at the gene ends were 1 base for V and 5 bases for J; bases not matched to a gene: 7. CDR3 DNA: TGCGCCAGCAGCCAAGGTGGACTAGCGGGAGTTGGAACCGGGGAGCTGTTTTTT. It specifies CASSQGGLAGVGTGELFF.

The J gene is TRBJ1-3, the V gene TRBV27; D unclear. This CDR3 spans 16 amino acids. The germline V and J ends were trimmed by 1 base and 0 bases, with 10 bases remaining between them. The germline V gene encodes CDR1 MNHEY and CDR2 SMNVEV (reference sequence). DNA for the CDR3: TGTGCCAGCAGTTTATTCGAGCTGAACTCTGGAAACACCATATATTTT. Residues: CASSLFELNSGNTIYF.

The genes are TRBV28 and TRBJ2-4; weak D call: TRBD2 (6 bases). CDR1 and CDR2 (germline): MDHEN, SYDVKM. The CDR3 runs to 15 residues. V was pared by 3 bases and J by 2 bases, with 11 bases between. CDR3 nucleotide sequence: TGTGCCAGCAGTTTTAGCGGCAATCCCAAAAACATTCAGTACTTC. This codes for CASSFSGNPKNIQYF.

CDR3 sequence reads: CASSPGRRNTGELFF. The CDR3 DNA reads as TGTGCCAGCAGCCCAGGACGCAGGAACACCGGGGAGCTGTTTTTT. The rearrangement uses TRBV6-5 and TRBJ2-2; D unresolved. Germline V gene data show CDR1 as MNHEY and CDR2 as SVGAGI. The ends were cut back, 6 bases at V and 1 base at J, with 12 bases in the middle. This CDR3 comprises 15 residues.

The rearrangement uses TRBV14 and TRBJ2-7, with 8 nucleotides matching TRBD1. With V trimmed by 4 bases and J by 0 bases, 11 bases remained unmatched. The CDR3 has 17 residues. The germline CDR1 and CDR2 sequences are SGHDN and FVKESK. CDR3 bases: TGTGCCAGCAGCCGGGCGAGACAGGGGTCGAGCTCCTACGAGCAGTACTTC. Encoded protein: CASSRARQGSSSYEQYF.

The gene calls are TRBV4-2 and TRBJ2-1, with 12 bases fitting TRBD2. The germline V gene encodes CDR1 LGHNA and CDR2 YNFKEQ. V was clipped by 1 base and J by 9 bases; unmatched bases: 10. CDR3 size: 17 residues. CDR3 in amino acids: CASSQAFRLAGAIEQFF. The DNA for the CDR3 is TGTGCCAGCAGCCAAGCCTTTCGACTAGCGGGAGCGATTGAGCAGTTCTTC.

The chain links TRBV4-1 to TRBJ2-5; possible D gene TRBD2, 5 bases. Per germline, CDR1 MGHRA and CDR2 YSYEKL. The V end was cut by 4 bases, the J end by 5 bases, with 14 bases between. This CDR3 has 14 amino acids. Written as DNA, the CDR3 is TGCGCCAGCAGCCGGACTGGGTTAGGGGAGACCCAGTACTTC. Its protein is CASSRTGLGETQYF.

The chain recombines TRBV28 with TRBJ2-1; 8 bases are a match to TRBD2. The CDR3 extends over 16 amino acids. Per germline, CDR1 MDHEN and CDR2 SYDVKM. V trimming: 4 bases; J trimming: 4 bases; junction bases outside the gene matches: 9. CDR3 in amino acids: CASSSYGAGAYNEQFF. CDR3 DNA: TGTGCCAGCAGTTCCTACGGAGCGGGAGCTTACAATGAGCAGTTCTTC.

The V and J genes are TRBV6-5 and TRBJ1-2; D is unresolved. V lost 3 bases, J lost 4 bases, and 15 bases lay in between. The CDR3 sequence is 15 residues long. Per germline, CDR1 MNHEY and CDR2 SVGAGI. CDR3 sequence: CASSYSGSRTYGYTF. The CDR3 bases are TGTGCCAGCAGTTATTCCGGCAGTCGTACCTATGGCTACACCTTC.

V is TRBV28 and J is TRBJ1-1; D might be TRBD1 (6 bases). With 7 bases removed from V and 3 bases from J, the gap between germline ends came to 18 bases. The CDR3 contains 15 residues. Germline values: CDR1 MDHEN, CDR2 SYDVKM. CDR3 in amino acids: CASTLGASRDTEAFF. The DNA of the CDR3 is TGTGCCAGCACCCTGGGGGCATCGAGGGACACTGAAGCTTTCTTT.

This CDR3 is CASSPEGHGSYGYTF. The CDR3 coding sequence is TGTGCCAGCTCACCGGAGGGACACGGGAGCTATGGCTACACCTTC. V is TRBV18 and J is TRBJ1-2; tentatively, D is TRBD1 (6 bases). In germline, CDR1 is KGHSH, CDR2 LQKENI. The CDR3 is 15 amino acids. V lost 3 bases and J 4 bases, leaving 15 bases between the germline ends.

The rearrangement joins TRBV19 to TRBJ2-7; 10 bases match TRBD1. The germline CDR1 and CDR2 sequences are LNHDA and SQIVND (reference sequence). V lost 6 bases and J lost 0; bases outside the gene matches: 8. The CDR3 has 16 residues. Here the CDR3 reads CASRRFGQGDSYEQYF. The DNA of the CDR3 is TGTGCCAGTAGAAGGTTTGGACAGGGGGACTCCTACGAGCAGTACTTC.

The chain joins TRBV9 to TRBJ1-3; TRBD1 aligns across 9 bases. The J segment lost 4 bases and the V segment lost 3 bases, leaving 2 bases of the junction unmatched. The germline gives CDR1 SGDLS, CDR2 YYNGEE. The CDR3 spans 14 residues. This chain's CDR3 is CASSAGTGGNTIYF. As DNA, the CDR3 is TGTGCCAGCAGCGCTGGGACAGGGGGAAACACCATATATTTT. Full variable domain (remainder filled in from reference TRBV9 and TRBJ1-3): DSGVTQTPKHLITATGQRVTLRCSPRSGDLSVYWYQQSLDQGLQFLIQYYNGEERAKGNILERFSAQQFPDLHSELNLSSLELGDSALYFCASSAGTGGNTIYFGEGSWLTVV.

The J gene is TRBJ1-5, the V gene TRBV6-5; D unclear. The V gene's germline CDR1 is MNHEY and CDR2 SVGAGI. V was clipped by 5 bases and J by 2 bases, with 7 bases between them. There are 13 residues in the CDR3. The CDR3 sequence is CASSEGGNQPQHF. CDR3 coding DNA: TGTGCCAGCAGTGAAGGAGGCAATCAGCCCCAGCATTTT.